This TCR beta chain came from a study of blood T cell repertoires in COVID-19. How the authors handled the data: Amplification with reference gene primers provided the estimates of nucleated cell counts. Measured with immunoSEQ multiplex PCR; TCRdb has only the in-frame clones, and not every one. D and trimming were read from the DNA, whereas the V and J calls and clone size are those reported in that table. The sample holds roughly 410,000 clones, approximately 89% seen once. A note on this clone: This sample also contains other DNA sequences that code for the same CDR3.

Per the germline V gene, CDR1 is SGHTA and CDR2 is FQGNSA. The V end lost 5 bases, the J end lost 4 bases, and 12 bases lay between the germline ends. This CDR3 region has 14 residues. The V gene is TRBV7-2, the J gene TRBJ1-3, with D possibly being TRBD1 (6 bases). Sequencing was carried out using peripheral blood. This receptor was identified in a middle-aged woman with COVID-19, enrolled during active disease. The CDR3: CASSPAGQGNTIYF. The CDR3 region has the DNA TGTGCCAGCAGCCCAGCCGGACAGGGAAACACCATATATTTT.